The text below deals with one T cell receptor beta chain. The specificity of this receptor is unknown. No clone much larger than this one lies a single base away; base qualities are absent. Its CDR3 holds 11 amino acids, cysteine through phenylalanine. The sequence is cut down to CDR3 DNA, 33 bases in frame from base 1. At the junction V is shortened by 7 bases and J by 5 bases, with 8 bases in between. Via the germline V gene, CDR1 is MNHEY and CDR2 SVGAGI. The data derive from a study of blood T cell repertoires in COVID-19 (dated by TCRdb to 2019 to 2021). In terms of the full investigation: Samples covering the acute and convalescent phases of COVID-19 were provided by collaborators in the United States, Italy and Spain. Subjects who had been exposed to COVID-19, were actively infected with it, or had recovered from it provided the deeply sampled blood TCRbeta repertoires that made up the dataset. The repertoires were released in a freely available public database intended as a resource for research on the immune response to SARS-CoV-2. Samples came from the ongoing ImmuneRACE study (first 160 participants) plus 1,254 subjects from 6 global collaborators. Where available, HLA class I and class II types were taken from metadata supplied by the sample provider and were not determined by assay-based typing. Nearly every sample came with metadata listing a de-identified subject ID, COVID-19 status, age in years and sex. The material from the prospective study consisted of cDNA or gDNA derived from T cells, B-cell-depleted T cells, or PBMCs. Findings and caveats that apply to the study as a whole: The quantity of clinical and demographic metadata differed by source and by participant and was supplied without curation.

Participants in the prospective study were aged about 18 to 95 years, lived in more than 20 United States geographic areas, and enrolled through a virtual design. In the prospective study, cohorts were assigned on the basis of participant-reported clinical history obtained from a screening survey and a study questionnaire. ImmuneRACE Cohort 3 recovered participants were defined by two consecutive negative NP/OP PCR tests, healthcare professional clearance, or symptom resolution. Mobile phlebotomists in the prospective study collected whole blood, serum and a nasopharyngeal or oropharyngeal swab from every participant. Additional blood draws and questionnaires over a 2-month period could optionally be provided by prospective study participants. Before DNA extraction, prospective study blood samples were shipped either frozen or at room temperature. The immunoSEQ Assay, a bias-controlled multiplex PCR, was used to amplify TCRbeta CDR3 regions from genomic DNA. The original methods were these. The number of nucleated cells in each sample was estimated from the amplification of reference gene primers within the assay. To quantify the absolute abundance of each unique TCRbeta CDR3 rearrangement, sequence reads were collapsed and filtered. For each sample, productive Simpson clonality was calculated as the square root of Simpson's diversity index across productive rearrangements. TCRdb carries this immuneACCESS record with in-frame sequences only. Its versions omit some clonotypes, under half of them owing to an unresolved V gene in the studies checked, with the rest unexplained. The V and J calls and clone size were taken over from that table, and D and trimming were inferred from the DNA. The sample table holds about 300,000 clones, of which about 85% were seen once. The ten biggest clones cover about 6% of the sample.

Sequenced material: PBMCs or T cells enriched from blood (not recorded which). The V gene is TRBV6-5 and the J gene is TRBJ2-5; the D segment cannot be called with confidence. The TCR comes from a woman aged 30 to 39 who had recovered from COVID-19. The DNA sequence is given as TGTGCCAGCACCAAACTTGAGACCCAGTACTTC. This sequence encodes CASTKLETQYF.